The source of this TCR beta chain is a study of regulatory T cells in long-lasting Graves disease. Building the TCR beta libraries relied on iRepertoire HTBI primers, and CDR3 regions underwent Arm-PCR. TCRdb redid the calling of the multiplex PCR reads with MiXCR, one entry per CDR3 protein. The table has approximately 440,000 distinct CDR3 sequences, around 15% seen once; the top ten hold 9.5% to 15%. In this sample, this clonotype turned up many times. The target antigen is unknown. The time point was: newly diagnosed GD, antithyroid drugs for less than 3 months. The TCR library used RNA extracted from PBMCs. Study-wide results and caveats: Owing to a sample size that was small, accuracy may have been reduced.

CDR1 and CDR2 from the germline V gene are MNHEY and SVGEGT. The CDR3 loop spans 16 amino acids. Trimming left V 5 bases short and J 0 bases short, with 17 bases between. The sample was also linked to a second study, of T cells in Graves' hyperthyroidism and ophthalmopathy. This second study says: Using the HTBI primer set, a first-round RT-PCR was run on the TCR CDR3. The majority of expanded thyroid clonotypes above 0.001 also appeared in blood.

This material consisted of peripheral blood mononuclear cells (PBMCs), taken at new diagnosis, from a patient treated with antithyroid drugs. This sequence joins TRBV6-2 or TRBV6-3 and TRBJ2-7; the D is unclear. The receptor was isolated from a man aged 40-49 years with Graves disease. The CDR3 spells CASSEVAIENSYEQYF. In nucleotides, the CDR3 is TGTGCCAGCAGTGAAGTGGCAATTGAGAACTCCTACGAGCAGTACTTC.